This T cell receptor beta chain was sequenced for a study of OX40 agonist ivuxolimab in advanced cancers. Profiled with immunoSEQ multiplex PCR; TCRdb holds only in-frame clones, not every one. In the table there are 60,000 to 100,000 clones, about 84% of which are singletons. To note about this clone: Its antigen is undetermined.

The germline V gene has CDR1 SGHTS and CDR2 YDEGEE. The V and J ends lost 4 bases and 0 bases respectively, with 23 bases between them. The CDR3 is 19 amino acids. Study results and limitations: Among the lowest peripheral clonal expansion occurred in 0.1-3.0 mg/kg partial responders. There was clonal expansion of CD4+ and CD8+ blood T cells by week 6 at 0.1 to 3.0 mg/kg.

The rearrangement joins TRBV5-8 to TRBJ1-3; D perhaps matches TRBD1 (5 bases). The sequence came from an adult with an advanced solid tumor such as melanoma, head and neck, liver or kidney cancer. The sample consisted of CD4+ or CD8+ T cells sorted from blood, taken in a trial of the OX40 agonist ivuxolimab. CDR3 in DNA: TGTGCCAGCAGCGCCTCAATCCCGGACAAGGAAAACTCTGGAAACACCATATATTTT. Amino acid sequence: CASSASIPDKENSGNTIYF.